The T cell receptor (beta chain) described here comes from a study of cytomegalovirus exposure and HLA in healthy donors. Note on this clone: The antigen remains unidentified.

Some clones are missing from TCRdb's copy, which holds only in-frame ones; the method was immunoSEQ multiplex PCR. Of 160,000 or so clones in the sample, around four fifths were seen once. CDR3 length: 15 amino acids. Germline V gene sequence: CDR1 ENHRY, CDR2 SYGVKD. V shed 5 bases, J shed 4 bases, and the junction held 8 bases outside the gene matches. Study-wide results and caveats: Cytomegalovirus status was reportedly diagnosed by the classifier with high sensitivity and specificity.

This chain uses TRBV10-3 with TRBJ2-5, with 9 bases matching TRBD1. The sequenced sample was PBMCs. The origin of this receptor is a young man in good health and CMV-seropositive. The CDR3 spells CAISPGTGKVETQYF. The DNA for the CDR3 is TGTGCCATCAGTCCCGGGACAGGGAAAGTAGAGACCCAGTACTTC.